A selection of T cell receptor beta chains follows, all from one sample in a study of PD-1 blockade in mismatch repair-deficient tumors. Repertoires were generated with immunoSEQ multiplex PCR, while TCRdb's copy carries only in-frame clones and drops some. Found here are approximately 100,000 clones, approximately 80% of them singletons; the top ten hold roughly 6.3%. This material consisted of peripheral blood, taken around 8 months after starting pembrolizumab. The receptor source for this set is an adult with mismatch repair-deficient cancer. Each CDR3 is given with its conserved first and last residue. D genes are given only for firm matches. Some rows have no size entry. The others give once, few or many, or a class for an expanded clone.

CDR3 length,clone size,V gene,J gene,D gene,CDR3 protein,CDR3 DNA
15,-,TRBV5-4,TRBJ2-7,TRBD2,CASSFGGYTSYEQYF,TGTGCCAGCAGCTTCGGGGGGTACACTTCCTACGAGCAGTACTTC
13,-,TRBV11-2,TRBJ2-7,-,CASSSELGYEQYF,TGTGCCAGCAGCTCCGAACTTGGGTACGAGCAGTACTTC
13,-,TRBV18,TRBJ2-7,-,CASSPPGSYEQYF,TGTGCCAGCTCACCACCGGGCAGCTACGAGCAGTACTTC
15,few,TRBV5-1,TRBJ2-7,TRBD1,CASSSPTGGSYEQYF,TGCGCCAGCAGCTCCCCGACAGGGGGCTCCTACGAGCAGTACTTC
12,-,TRBV27,TRBJ2-4,-,CASMDRQNIQYF,TGTGCCAGCATGGACAGACAAAACATTCAGTACTTC
13,-,TRBV19,TRBJ1-1,-,CASSPGLNTEAFF,TGTGCCAGTAGTCCGGGTCTGAACACTGAAGCTTTCTTT
15,-,TRBV27,TRBJ2-1,TRBD2,CASSSAGRKSNEQFF,TGTGCCAGCAGTTCAGCGGGACGCAAATCTAATGAGCAGTTCTTC
18,once,TRBV11-2,TRBJ2-3,TRBD2,CASSLGTLAGGPTDTQYF,TGTGCCAGCAGCTTAGGGACTTTAGCGGGAGGTCCGACAGATACGCAGTATTTT
13,-,TRBV7-2,TRBJ1-5,-,CASSRDILQPQHF,TGTGCCAGCAGCCGGGACATATTACAGCCCCAGCATTTT
15,-,TRBV19,TRBJ2-1,-,CASSIVASSYNEQFF,TGTGCCAGTAGTATAGTGGCGAGCTCCTACAATGAGCAGTTCTTC
10,-,TRBV7-7,TRBJ2-5,-,CAVGGETQYF,TGTGCGGTGGGGGGAGAGACCCAGTACTTC
15,-,TRBV18,TRBJ2-1,TRBD2,CASSPAQGLGIEQFF,TGTGCCAGCTCACCAGCCCAGGGACTAGGAATAGAGCAGTTCTTC
16,-,TRBV4-1,TRBJ1-2,TRBD1,CASSQTFQGVDYGYTF,TGCGCCAGCAGCCAAACTTTCCAGGGGGTTGACTATGGCTACACCTTC
16,many,TRBV19,TRBJ2-7,TRBD2,CASSRGASGSGHEQYF,TGTGCCAGTAGTAGAGGGGCTAGCGGGAGTGGCCACGAGCAGTACTTC
15,-,TRBV5-8,TRBJ2-2,TRBD1,CASTRTGGRTGELFF,TGTGCCAGCACCCGGACAGGGGGCAGGACCGGGGAGCTGTTTTTT
16,-,TRBV11-2,TRBJ2-2,TRBD2,CASSSSTSGFTVELFF,TGTGCCAGCAGCTCTTCGACTAGCGGATTCACCGTGGAGCTGTTTTTT
14,few,TRBV7-9,TRBJ2-7,-,CASSLEASVYEQYF,TGTGCCAGCAGCTTAGAGGCTAGCGTCTACGAGCAGTACTTC
16,-,TRBV10-3,TRBJ2-7,TRBD1,CAISAEDRLGFYEQYF,TGTGCCATCAGTGCAGAGGACAGGTTGGGGTTCTACGAGCAGTACTTC
15,once,TRBV5-6,TRBJ2-1,-,CASSLDGRSYNEQFF,TGTGCCAGCAGCCTAGACGGCAGATCCTACAATGAGCAGTTCTTC
14,-,TRBV30,TRBJ2-7,TRBD2,CAWSGLAVYYEQYF,TGTGCCTGGAGTGGACTAGCGGTATACTACGAGCAGTACTTC
15,-,TRBV11-1,TRBJ1-3,-,CASSLARRTGNTIYF,TGTGCCAGCAGCTTAGCCCGGCGGACTGGAAACACCATATATTTT
16,-,TRBV6-5,TRBJ1-1,-,CASSYPLPSGNTEAFF,TGTGCCAGCAGTTACCCCCTTCCCAGTGGGAACACTGAAGCTTTCTTT
14,few,TRBV7-9,TRBJ2-7,-,CASSGGTNSYEQYF,TGTGCCAGCAGCGGCGGGACAAACTCCTACGAGCAGTACTTC
16,-,TRBV27,TRBJ2-2,-,CASSLFGDTNTGELFF,TGTGCCAGCAGTTTGTTCGGTGACACAAACACCGGGGAGCTGTTTTTT
14,-,TRBV6-1,TRBJ1-5,-,CASSEDGYNQPQHF,TGTGCCAGCAGTGAAGATGGGTACAATCAGCCCCAGCATTTT
14,-,TRBV7-6,TRBJ2-1,TRBD2,CASSEAGTSDEQFF,TGTGCCAGCAGCGAAGCCGGGACTAGCGATGAGCAGTTCTTC
15,-,TRBV6-6,TRBJ1-4,-,CASSYNGEKNEKLFF,TGTGCCAGCAGTTACAATGGGGAGAAAAATGAAAAACTGTTTTTT
17,once,TRBV28,TRBJ2-1,-,CASSSPGAVARATEQFF,TGTGCCAGCAGTTCACCGGGGGCGGTAGCGCGGGCCACTGAGCAGTTCTTC
17,-,TRBV10-3,TRBJ2-5,TRBD1,CAHVRQGPSWPQETQYF,TGTGCCCACGTTCGACAGGGACCGTCGTGGCCCCAAGAGACCCAGTACTTC
14,-,TRBV9,TRBJ2-3,-,CASSVVGGRDTQYF,TGTGCCAGCAGCGTAGTTGGTGGGCGGGATACGCAGTATTTT
11,-,TRBV11-2,TRBJ2-1,-,CASTPDHEQFF,TGTGCCAGCACCCCGGATCATGAGCAGTTCTTC
17,-,TRBV27,TRBJ2-7,TRBD1,CASSPRGSRGLSYEQYF,TGTGCCAGCAGTCCCAGGGGTTCCAGGGGGTTATCCTACGAGCAGTACTTC
16,-,TRBV7-9,TRBJ2-7,TRBD1,CASSSKGGVSSYEQYF,TGTGCCAGCAGCTCGAAAGGGGGCGTGAGCTCCTACGAGCAGTACTTC
15,-,TRBV7-2,TRBJ1-5,-,CASSLGPRAWQPQHF,TGTGCCAGCAGCTTAGGTCCCAGGGCTTGGCAGCCCCAGCATTTT